This entry lists 21 T cell receptor beta chains sequenced from one sample in a study of sequential checkpoint blockade in melanoma. Clones were sequenced by immunoSEQ multiplex PCR, and TCRdb holds only the in-frame ones, with some missing. This sample yields about 17,000 clones, of which 70% to 75% are seen a single time; 34% belongs to the top ten. Treatment specified: randomized to nivolumab then ipilimumab (arm A) or the reverse (arm B). The specimen comprised CD8+ T cells sorted from blood (inferred from file names), sampled from a patient given nivolumab and ipilimumab in sequence. The source of these receptors is a human donor with melanoma.

This sequence joins TRBV18 and TRBJ2-5; TRBD1 is a possible D gene (6 bases). Judging by the DNA end, TRBJ2-7 fits better; the J call may be wrong. The CDR3 consists of 19 residues. Germline CDR1 is KGHSH and CDR2 is LQKENI. CDR3: CASSPVTIILEQGSYEQYF. The CDR3 region has the DNA TGTGCCAGCTCACCGGTAACTATCATTTTGGAACAGGGCTCGTACGAGCAGTACTTC.

The chain links TRBV10-2 to TRBJ1-1, with D hard to call. Trimming removed 5 bases from V and 2 bases from J, with 9 bases in between. The germline V gene encodes CDR1 WSHSY and CDR2 SAAADI. The CDR3 sequence is 13 residues long. DNA of the CDR3: TGCGCCAGCAGTCTTGTTTTCAACACTGAAGCTTTCTTT. It is translated as CASSLVFNTEAFF.

The J gene is TRBJ1-2, the V gene TRBV5-6; TRBD1 matches 7 bases. The germline V gene encodes CDR1 SGHDT and CDR2 YYEEEE. V lost 3 bases, J lost 8 bases, and 10 bases stayed unmatched. The CDR3 has 14 amino acids. CDR3 loop: CASSYPGQMRGYTF. The CDR3 region has the DNA TGTGCCAGCAGCTACCCGGGACAGATGAGAGGCTACACCTTC.

The gene calls are TRBV29-1 and TRBJ2-7, with a tentative D call TRBD1 (6 bases). Germline values: CDR1 SQVTM, CDR2 ANQGSEA. The CDR3 has 13 amino acids. The V gene lost 7 bases and the J gene lost 0 bases, with 13 bases spanning the gap. CDR3: CSATGSSSYEQYF. CDR3 DNA: TGCAGCGCTACAGGGTCCAGCTCCTACGAGCAGTACTTC.

The CDR3 nucleotides are TGCGCCAGCAGCGATCCGGGACTTTCTAATGAGCAGTTCTTC. It yields the protein CASSDPGLSNEQFF. This chain connects TRBV10-1 to TRBJ2-1; tentative D call: TRBD2 (6 bases). The CDR3 extends over 14 amino acids. V lost 6 bases, J lost 7 bases, and 16 bases lay in between. Germline assignment: CDR1 WNHNN and CDR2 SYGVQD (reference sequence).

V and J are TRBV18 and TRBJ2-5; weak D call: TRBD2 (5 bases). The J call may be wrong; the DNA end is better matched by TRBJ2-7. Looked up from germline, CDR1 is KGHSH and CDR2 is LQKENI. The CDR3 totals 14 residues. The CDR3: CASSPPAGESEQYF. The CDR3 nucleotides read TGTGCCAGCTCACCGCCCGCTGGGGAGAGCGAGCAGTACTTC.

Of note for this clone: One end of the junction varies from germline; a read error may be responsible. V is TRBV4-2 and J is TRBJ2-1, with 8 bases matching TRBD1. The CDR3 loop spans 15 amino acids. The V gene's germline CDR1 is LGHNA and CDR2 YNFKEQ. DNA of the CDR3: TGTGCCGGCAGCCAAGCGACAGGGGATTACAATGAGCAGTTCTTC. This sequence encodes CAGSQATGDYNEQFF.

There are a few counts of this clone. The CDR3 sequence: CASSNGTSGGNNEQFF. The CDR3 DNA reads as TGTGCCAGCAGTAACGGGACTAGCGGGGGGAACAATGAGCAGTTCTTC. This chain links TRBV6-4 with TRBJ2-1, with 15 nucleotides matching TRBD2. Germline CDR1 MRHNA, CDR2 SNTAGT. The CDR3 sequence is 16 residues long. Germline trimming cut 5 bases from V and 5 bases from J; bases unmatched to any gene: 4.

The V and J genes are TRBV4-3 and TRBJ2-3, with TRBD1 identical over 11 bases. Unmatched junction bases numbered 9, after V lost 0 bases and J lost 4 bases. The V gene's germline CDR1 is LGHNA and CDR2 YSLEER. The CDR3 has 18 amino acids. CDR3 region: CASSQDRSRTGGPDTQYF. The CDR3 DNA reads TGCGCCAGCAGCCAAGATAGAAGCCGGACAGGGGGCCCAGATACGCAGTATTTT.

The chain uses TRBV10-2 and TRBJ2-1; 10 positions match TRBD2. The CDR3 is made up of 15 amino acids. The V and J ends lost 5 bases and 1 base, in that order; junction bases with no gene match: 2. Per germline, CDR1 WSHSY and CDR2 SAAADI. As DNA, the CDR3 is TGCGCCAGCAGTACTAGCGGGACATCCTACAATGAGCAGTTCTTC. Amino acid sequence: CASSTSGTSYNEQFF.

This chain joins TRBV9 and TRBJ2-1; 7 bases are shared with TRBD1. Looked up from germline, CDR1 is SGDLS and CDR2 is YYNGEE. There are 15 residues in the CDR3. With 0 bases clipped from V and 4 bases from J, the junction kept 4 bases outside the gene matches. The CDR3 nucleotides read TGTGCCAGCAGCGTAGGAGGGGGCCAATACAATGAGCAGTTCTTC. It codes for CASSVGGGQYNEQFF.

The chain combines TRBV5-1 with TRBJ2-7; the match to TRBD1 covers 9 bases. Trimming took 4 bases from V and 5 from J; bases not matched to a gene: 7. This CDR3 has 14 residues. In germline, CDR1 is SGHRS, CDR2 YFSETQ. DNA of the CDR3: TGCGCCAGCAGCCCCGGGACAGGGCTGGACGAGCAGTACTTC. Translating it yields CASSPGTGLDEQYF.

V is TRBV6-4 and J is TRBJ2-3, with a tentative D call TRBD2 (6 bases). V was cut by 2 bases and J by 12 bases, with 18 bases left in between. Germline V CDR1 and CDR2: MRHNA, SNTAGT. This CDR3 region has 14 residues. CDR3 bases: TGTGCCAGCAGTGACACGCCGGACTACCCTGCTCAGTATTTT. Its protein product is CASSDTPDYPAQYF.

The J gene is TRBJ1-4, the V gene TRBV7-2; 8 nucleotides agree with TRBD1. The trim removed 5 bases at V and 8 bases at J, leaving 10 bases unmatched. Looked up from germline, CDR1 is SGHTA and CDR2 is FQGNSA. The CDR3 covers 15 residues. CDR3 protein: CASSRTGGSGEKLFF. As DNA, the CDR3 is TGTGCCAGCAGCCGAACAGGGGGTAGCGGGGAAAAACTGTTTTTT.

This chain joins TRBV4-1 and TRBJ2-2, with 10 bases that match TRBD1. The CDR3 runs 21 residues. Per germline, CDR1 MGHRA and CDR2 YSYEKL. Trimming cost V 3 bases and J 6 bases; bases outside gene matches: 22. CDR3 sequence (DNA): TGCGCCAGCAGCCACCTGCCGGGACAGGGGAAGGCGGGAGAGGTCGCCGGGGAGCTGTTTTTT. Its translation: CASSHLPGQGKAGEVAGELFF.

V usage is TRBV27 and J usage is TRBJ2-7, with D possibly being TRBD1 (7 bases). Germline V CDR1 and CDR2: MNHEY, SMNVEV (reference sequence). Trimming cost V 3 bases and J 3 bases, with 15 bases left between them. The CDR3 is 15 residues long. The CDR3 reads CASSFGRQGGYEQYF. CDR3 DNA: TGTGCCAGCAGTTTTGGTAGACAGGGAGGCTACGAGCAGTACTTC.

The rearrangement joins TRBV12-5 to TRBJ2-1, with D tentatively TRBD2 (6 bases). The V gene's germline CDR1 is LGHNT and CDR2 FRNRAP. The CDR3 contains 15 residues. Trimming cost V 5 bases and J 9 bases, with 20 bases left between them. CDR3 DNA: TGTGCTAGTGGTGCCGGTGGGGGGTGGGGCTCTGAGCAGTTCTTC. Protein sequence: CASGAGGGWGSEQFF.

The chain carries TRBV6-4 and TRBJ2-7; 7 bases fit TRBD1. Per the germline V gene, CDR1 is MRHNA and CDR2 is SNTAGT. V was clipped by 6 bases and J by 0 bases; unmatched bases: 14. The CDR3 is made up of 17 amino acids. The CDR3 spells CASRSGMDRSCSYEQYF. CDR3 coding DNA: TGTGCCAGCAGATCGGGGATGGACAGGTCCTGCTCCTACGAGCAGTACTTC.

The rearrangement links TRBV10-3 to TRBJ2-7, with TRBD2 identical over 7 bases. Trimming at V came to 2 bases and at J to 12 bases, leaving 7 bases not matched to a gene. Germline CDR1 ENHRY, CDR2 SYGVKD. The CDR3 is 12 amino acids. Here the CDR3 DNA reads TGTGCCATCAGTGAGGGGGGAGGGGAACCGTACTTC. It yields the protein CAISEGGGEPYF.

This sequence joins TRBV6-1 and TRBJ2-7; TRBD1 matches 10 bases. The CDR3 spans 16 residues. Trimming removed 4 bases from V and 5 bases from J; junction bases left unmatched: 11. Germline CDR1 and CDR2: MNHNS and SASEGT. The CDR3 DNA is TGTGCCAGCAGTGTCGCCGCCGGGACAGGGGCCCACGAGCAGTACTTC. As protein: CASSVAAGTGAHEQYF.

The chain is built from TRBV18 and TRBJ2-3; 11 bases fit TRBD2. The CDR3 contains 18 residues. V lost 2 bases and J lost 4; bases outside the gene matches: 11. CDR1 is KGHSH, CDR2 LQKENI, per germline. The CDR3 protein is CASSPAPLAGGPPDTQYF. The CDR3 coding sequence is TGTGCCAGCTCACCAGCTCCATTAGCGGGGGGGCCCCCAGATACGCAGTATTTT.